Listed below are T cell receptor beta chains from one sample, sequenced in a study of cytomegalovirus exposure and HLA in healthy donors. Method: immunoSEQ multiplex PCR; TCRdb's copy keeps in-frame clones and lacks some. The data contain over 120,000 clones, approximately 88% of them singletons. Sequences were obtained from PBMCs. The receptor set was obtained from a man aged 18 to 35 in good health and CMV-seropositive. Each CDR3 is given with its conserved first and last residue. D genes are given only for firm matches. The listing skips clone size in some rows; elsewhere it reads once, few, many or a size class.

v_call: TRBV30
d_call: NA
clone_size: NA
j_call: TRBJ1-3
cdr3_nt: TGTGCCTGGAGCTTTCGGTTAATGAGGTTCCGCTCTGGAAACACCATATATTTT
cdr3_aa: CAWSFRLMRFRSGNTIYF

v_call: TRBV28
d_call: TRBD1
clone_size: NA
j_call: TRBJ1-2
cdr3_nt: TGTGCCAGCAGTTCCGGACAGGGAGTCCTCTATGGCTACACCTTC
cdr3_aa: CASSSGQGVLYGYTF

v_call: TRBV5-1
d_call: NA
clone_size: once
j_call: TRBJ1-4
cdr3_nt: TGCGCCAGCAGCTCAGGGGACACTAATGAAAAACTGTTTTTT
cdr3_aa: CASSSGDTNEKLFF

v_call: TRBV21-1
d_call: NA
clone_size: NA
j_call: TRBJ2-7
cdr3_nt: TGTGCCAGCAGCAAAGCGGGGCGCTGGAGACAAGGAGGACAGATTTACGAGCAGTACTTC
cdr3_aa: CASSKAGRWRQGGQIYEQYF

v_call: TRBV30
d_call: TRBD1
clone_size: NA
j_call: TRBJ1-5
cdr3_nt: TGTGCCTGGAGTTCGGGGAGCGGGACAGGGAAAAATCAGCCCCAGCATTTT
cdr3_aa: CAWSSGSGTGKNQPQHF

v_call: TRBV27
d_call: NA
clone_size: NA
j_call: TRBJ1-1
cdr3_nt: TGTGCCAGCAAGAACAGGGCGGACCCTCAAGCTTTCTTT
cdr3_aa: CASKNRADPQAFF

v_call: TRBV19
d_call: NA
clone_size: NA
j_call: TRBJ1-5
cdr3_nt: TGTGCCAGTACTCCGCCCCAGCATTTT
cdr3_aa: CASTPPQHF

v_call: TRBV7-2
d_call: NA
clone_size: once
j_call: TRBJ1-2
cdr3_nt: TGTGCCAGCAGCTTAGCGGGCCAGGGGAATGGCTACACCTTC
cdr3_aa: CASSLAGQGNGYTF

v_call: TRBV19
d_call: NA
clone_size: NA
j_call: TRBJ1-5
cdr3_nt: TGTGCCAGTTGTTCCCTTCCGGGACTGGGGGATCAGCCCCAGCATTTT
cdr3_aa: CASCSLPGLGDQPQHF

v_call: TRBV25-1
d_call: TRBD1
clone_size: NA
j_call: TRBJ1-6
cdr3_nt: TGTGCCAGCAGGACAGGGGACCCCTATAATTCACCCCTCCACTTT
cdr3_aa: CASRTGDPYNSPLHF

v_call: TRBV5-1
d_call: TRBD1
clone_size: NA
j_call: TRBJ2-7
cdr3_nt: TGCGCCAGCAGCACCCAGGGCCGGGGACAGGGCAAGCAGTACTTC
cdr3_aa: CASSTQGRGQGKQYF

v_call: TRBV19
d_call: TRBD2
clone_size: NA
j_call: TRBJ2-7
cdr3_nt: TGTGCCAGTAGTATACCGTCTAGCGGGGTCTACGAGCAGTACTTC
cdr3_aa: CASSIPSSGVYEQYF

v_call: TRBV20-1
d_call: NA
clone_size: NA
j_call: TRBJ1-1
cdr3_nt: TGCAGTGCGGAGGACGTTGAAGCTTTCTTT
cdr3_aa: CSAEDVEAFF

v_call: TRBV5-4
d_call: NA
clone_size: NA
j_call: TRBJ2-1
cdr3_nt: TGTGCCAGCAGCCAAACGACAGCGAGCTACAATGAGCAGTTCTTC
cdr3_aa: CASSQTTASYNEQFF

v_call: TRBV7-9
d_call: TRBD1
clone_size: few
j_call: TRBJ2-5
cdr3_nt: TGTGCCAGCAGCACTAGGACAGGGCTATGGGAGACCCAGTACTTC
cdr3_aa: CASSTRTGLWETQYF

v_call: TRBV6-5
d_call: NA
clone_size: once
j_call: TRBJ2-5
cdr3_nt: TGTGCCAGCAGTTACGGGGGGGCTCAGACCCAGTACTTC
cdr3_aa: CASSYGGAQTQYF

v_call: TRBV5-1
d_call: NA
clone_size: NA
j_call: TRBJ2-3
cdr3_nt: TGCGCCAGCAGCTTGTACGGGGATACGCAGTATTTT
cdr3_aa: CASSLYGDTQYF

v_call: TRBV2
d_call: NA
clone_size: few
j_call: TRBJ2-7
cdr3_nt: TGTGCCAGCAGTAAGGACTACTACGAGCAGTACTTC
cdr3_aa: CASSKDYYEQYF

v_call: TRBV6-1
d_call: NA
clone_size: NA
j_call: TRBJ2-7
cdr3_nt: TGTGCCAGCAGTGAAGCGGGCACAGGATATGGCGAGCAGTACTTC
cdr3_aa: CASSEAGTGYGEQYF

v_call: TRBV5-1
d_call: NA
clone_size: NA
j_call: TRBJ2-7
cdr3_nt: TGCGCCAGCAGCCCCACCTGGGACAAGAGCTCCTACGAGCAGTACTTC
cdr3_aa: CASSPTWDKSSYEQYF

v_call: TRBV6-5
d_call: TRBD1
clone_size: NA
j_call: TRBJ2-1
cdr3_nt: TGTGCCAGCAGTTACTCACCGGGGACAGCCGATGAGCAGTTCTTC
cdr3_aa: CASSYSPGTADEQFF

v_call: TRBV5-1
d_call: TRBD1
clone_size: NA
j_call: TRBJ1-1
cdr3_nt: TGCGCCAGCAGCGACGGACAGGAGGGTGAAGCTTTCTTT
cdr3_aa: CASSDGQEGEAFF

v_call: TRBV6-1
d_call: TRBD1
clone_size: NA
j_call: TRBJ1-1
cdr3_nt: TGTGCCAGCAGCCGGACAGGATCGAACACTGAAGCTTTCTTT
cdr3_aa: CASSRTGSNTEAFF

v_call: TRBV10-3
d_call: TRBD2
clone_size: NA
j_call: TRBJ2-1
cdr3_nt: TGTGCCACCAGCGGGAGCCTAAATGAGCAGTTCTTC
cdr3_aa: CATSGSLNEQFF

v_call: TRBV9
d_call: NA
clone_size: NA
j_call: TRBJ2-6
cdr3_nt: TGTGCCAGCAGCGTAGTACCCAGCTCTGGGGCCAACGTCCTGACTTTC
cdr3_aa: CASSVVPSSGANVLTF

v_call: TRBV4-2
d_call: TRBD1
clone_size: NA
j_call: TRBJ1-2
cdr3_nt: TGTGCCAGCAGCCAAGAGGGACAGGGGGCGAGCTATGGCTACACCTTC
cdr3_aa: CASSQEGQGASYGYTF

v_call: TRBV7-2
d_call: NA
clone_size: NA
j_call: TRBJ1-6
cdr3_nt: TGTGCCAGCAGCGCCAAAGGATTCGACTTTGACTCACCCCTCCACTTT
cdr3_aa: CASSAKGFDFDSPLHF

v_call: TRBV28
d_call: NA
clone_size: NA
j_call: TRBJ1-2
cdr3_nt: TGTGCCAGCAGTTTGCGGCCAGGGATCGATGGCTACACCTTC
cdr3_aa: CASSLRPGIDGYTF

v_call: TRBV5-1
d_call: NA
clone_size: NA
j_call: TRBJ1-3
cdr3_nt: TGCGCCAGCAGCTTGGGACACGCAGGAAACACCATATATTTT
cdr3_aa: CASSLGHAGNTIYF

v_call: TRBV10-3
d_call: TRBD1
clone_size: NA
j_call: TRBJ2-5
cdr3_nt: TGTGCCATATGGGACAGTGGGGACGGGACCCAGTACTTC
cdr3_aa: CAIWDSGDGTQYF

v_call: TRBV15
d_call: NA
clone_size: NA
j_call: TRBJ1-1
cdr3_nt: TGTGCCACCAGCGCCCGGGGGGAAACTGAAGCTTTCTTT
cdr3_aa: CATSARGETEAFF

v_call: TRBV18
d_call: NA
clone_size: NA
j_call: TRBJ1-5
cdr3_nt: TGTGCCAGCTCACCGTTGGAGGAGAGTCAGCCCCAGCATTTT
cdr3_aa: CASSPLEESQPQHF

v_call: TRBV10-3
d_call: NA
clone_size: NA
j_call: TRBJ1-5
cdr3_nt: TGTGCCATCAGTGCGAGTGAATATAGCAATCAGCCCCAGCATTTT
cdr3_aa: CAISASEYSNQPQHF

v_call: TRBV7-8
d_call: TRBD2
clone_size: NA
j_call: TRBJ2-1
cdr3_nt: TGTGCCAGCAGCTTAGGTGCGGGGGGCACATACAATGAGCAGTTCTTC
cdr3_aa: CASSLGAGGTYNEQFF

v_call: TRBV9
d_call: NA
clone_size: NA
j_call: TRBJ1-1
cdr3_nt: TGTGCCAGCAGCGCCGATACAGAGAACACTGAAGCTTTCTTT
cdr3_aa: CASSADTENTEAFF

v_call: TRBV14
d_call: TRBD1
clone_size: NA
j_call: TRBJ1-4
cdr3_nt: TGTGCCAGCAGGCGGACAGGGGAGGAAAAACTGTTTTTT
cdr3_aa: CASRRTGEEKLFF

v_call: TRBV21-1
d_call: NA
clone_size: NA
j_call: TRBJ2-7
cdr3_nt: TGTGCCAGCAGCAAAGTTTCTGCGGCGGTTTCCTACGAGCAGTACTTC
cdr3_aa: CASSKVSAAVSYEQYF

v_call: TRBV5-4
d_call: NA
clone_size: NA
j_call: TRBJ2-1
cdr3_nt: TGTGCCAGCAGCTTGACAGTTTACAATGAGCAGTTCTTC
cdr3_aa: CASSLTVYNEQFF

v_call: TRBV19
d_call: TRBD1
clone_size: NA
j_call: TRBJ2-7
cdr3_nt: TGTGCCAGTAGCGGACAGGGAGTGTCCTACGAGCAGTACTTC
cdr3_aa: CASSGQGVSYEQYF

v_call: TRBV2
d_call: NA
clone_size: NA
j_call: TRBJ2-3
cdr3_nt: TGTGCCAGCGGGTGGGCTAGCACAGATACGCAGTATTTT
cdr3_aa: CASGWASTDTQYF

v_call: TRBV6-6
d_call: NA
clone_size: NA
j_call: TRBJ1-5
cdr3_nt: TGTGCCAGCAGTTACTTACAGGGTAACCAGCCCCAGCATTTT
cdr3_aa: CASSYLQGNQPQHF

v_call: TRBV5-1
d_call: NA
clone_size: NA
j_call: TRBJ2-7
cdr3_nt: TGCGCCAGCAGCTTAAACCCCGGGACAAGGGCCTACGAGCAGTACTTC
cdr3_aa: CASSLNPGTRAYEQYF

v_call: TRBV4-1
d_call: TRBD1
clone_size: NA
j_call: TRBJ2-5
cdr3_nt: TGCGCCAGCAGCTTAGGGACAGGGCAAAGCGAGACCCAGTACTTC
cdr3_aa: CASSLGTGQSETQYF